What follows are 23 T cell receptor beta chains derived from one specimen sequenced in a study of T cell changes during pregnancy in multiple sclerosis. Here immunoSEQ multiplex PCR was the method, and the copy in TCRdb shows in-frame clones only, minus some. The sample includes about 36,000 clones, about 88% of them seen just once. The material was CD8+ T cells from peripheral blood mononuclear cells, obtained in the third trimester of pregnancy. These TCRs come from a female donor with multiple sclerosis, enrolled in a pregnancy study.

The genes are TRBV2 and TRBJ2-2, with 7 positions matching TRBD1. The trim removed 4 bases at V and 7 bases at J, leaving 9 bases unmatched. Germline CDR1 SNHLY, CDR2 FYNNEI. The CDR3 sequence is 15 residues long. CDR3 sequence: CASSVIGGGGGELFF. The CDR3 nucleotides are TGTGCCAGCAGTGTAATAGGGGGCGGAGGCGGGGAGCTGTTTTTT.

V gene TRBV6-6 combines with J gene TRBJ1-2; 9 bases fit TRBD1. Trimming took 8 bases from V and 7 from J; bases not matched to a gene: 5. The CDR3 extends over 12 amino acids. The germline gives CDR1 MNHNY, CDR2 SVGAGI (reference sequence). The CDR3 sequence: CASQQGAAGYTF. CDR3 DNA sequence: TGTGCCAGCCAACAGGGGGCGGCTGGCTACACCTTC.

The chain combines TRBV4-2 with TRBJ2-7, with 12 nucleotides matching TRBD2. Germline CDR1 reads LGHNA; CDR2 reads YNFKEQ. The CDR3 is 18 residues long. With V trimmed by 0 bases and J by 6 bases, 12 bases remained unmatched. The DNA for the CDR3 is TGTGCCAGCAGCCAAGAGTGGCTAGCGGGAGGGCGAGATAGCGAGCAGTACTTC. Protein product: CASSQEWLAGGRDSEQYF.

This sequence joins TRBV6-5 and TRBJ1-1; 7 bases agree with TRBD1. Germline values: CDR1 MNHEY, CDR2 SVGAGI. V dropped 2 bases and J dropped 0; count of bases not matched to a gene: 6. CDR3 length equals 16 residues. The CDR3 coding sequence is TGTGCCAGCAGTTACCAGACAGGGTACATGAACACTGAAGCTTTCTTT. Protein sequence: CASSYQTGYMNTEAFF.

The V and J genes are TRBV27 and TRBJ1-2; D call uncertain. Germline assignment: CDR1 MNHEY and CDR2 SMNVEV (reference sequence). V was shortened by 2 bases and J by 10 bases, with 8 bases between the two germline ends. The CDR3 totals 11 residues. The CDR3 reads CASSLGGDYTF. The CDR3, as DNA: TGTGCCAGCAGTTTAGGCGGAGACTACACCTTC.

The chain carries TRBV7-8 and TRBJ2-1; D possibly corresponds to TRBD2 (5 bases). This CDR3 region has 18 residues. The germline V gene encodes CDR1 SGHVS and CDR2 FQNEAQ. V dropped 1 base and J dropped 2 bases, with 18 bases sitting between them. The CDR3 region has the DNA TGTGCCAGCAGCTTAGTCCGCCGGGAAAGGGAAACCTACAATGAGCAGTTCTTC. Its translation is CASSLVRRERETYNEQFF.

The chain links TRBV9 to TRBJ2-2; TRBD1 matches at 8 bases. Trimming removed 2 bases from V and 6 bases from J; junction bases left unmatched: 6. The CDR3 spans 15 residues. CDR1 is SGDLS, CDR2 YYNGEE, per germline. This CDR3 is CASSVGQGIAGELFF. The CDR3 DNA follows: TGTGCCAGCAGCGTTGGACAGGGTATCGCCGGGGAGCTGTTTTTT.

The chain carries TRBV27 and TRBJ2-5, with D tentatively TRBD1 (6 bases). Between the trimmed V and J ends, which lost 5 bases and 3 bases, there was a span of 19 bases. Germline V gene lookup returns CDR1 MNHEY and CDR2 SMNVEV (reference sequence). CDR3 length: 16 residues. Here the CDR3 DNA reads TGTGCCAGCAGTACAGCGACAGGATTCGACGAAGAGACCCAGTACTTC. This translates into CASSTATGFDEETQYF.

The V gene is TRBV23-1, the J gene TRBJ1-1; D is perhaps TRBD1 (5 bases). TRBV23-1 qualifies as an ORF whose function is uncertain. The CDR3 contains 16 residues. The V and J ends lost 2 bases and 4 bases respectively, with 17 bases between them. The CDR3 DNA is TGCGCCAGCAGTCAAATTCAGGGCGAGCAGAGCACTGAAGCTTTCTTT. As protein: CASSQIQGEQSTEAFF.

The chain carries TRBV29-1 and TRBJ2-3; D not certain. The CDR3 covers 11 residues. V gave up 7 bases and J gave up 0 bases, with 5 bases separating them. CDR1 SQVTM and CDR2 ANQGSEA come from the germline V gene. DNA for the CDR3: TGCAGCGCTACCAGCACAGATACGCAGTATTTT. Its translation: CSATSTDTQYF.

The gene calls are TRBV7-3 and TRBJ1-6, with D possibly matching TRBD1 (6 bases). The CDR3 sequence is 15 residues long. Germline assignment: CDR1 SGHTA and CDR2 FQGTGA. Trimming pared 4 bases from V and 4 bases from J, leaving 11 bases between. CDR3: CASSWLGGYNSPLHF. The DNA for the CDR3 is TGTGCCAGCAGCTGGTTAGGGGGATATAATTCACCCCTCCACTTT.

J is TRBJ1-1 and V is TRBV19; 8 positions agree with TRBD1. The V gene's germline CDR1 is LNHDA and CDR2 SQIVND (reference sequence). This CDR3 has 17 amino acids. With 0 bases clipped from V and 1 base from J, the junction kept 7 bases outside the gene matches. The CDR3 loop is CASSIDRTGTENTEAFF. The CDR3 DNA sequence: TGTGCCAGTAGTATAGATCGGACAGGGACAGAGAACACTGAAGCTTTCTTT.

The V and J genes are TRBV29-1 and TRBJ2-3; 7 bases are shared with TRBD2. With 3 bases clipped from V and 2 bases from J, the junction kept 11 bases outside the gene matches. CDR3 length: 16 amino acids. Germline CDR1 is SQVTM and CDR2 is ANQGSEA. CDR3 nucleotide sequence: TGCAGCGTTGAGGCCTGGAGGCGGGAGAACACAGATACGCAGTATTTT. As protein: CSVEAWRRENTDTQYF.

This sequence joins TRBV6-6 and TRBJ1-5; D call uncertain. V was trimmed by 5 bases and J by 0 bases, leaving 5 bases between them. This CDR3 is built from 13 residues. The V gene's germline CDR1 is MNHNY and CDR2 SVGAGI (reference sequence). The CDR3 DNA reads TGTGCCAGCAGTCCTCTTAGCAATCAGCCCCAGCATTTT. The encoded protein is CASSPLSNQPQHF.

The chain is built from TRBV5-4 and TRBJ2-7; TRBD2 might be the D (6 bases). Deletions cut 2 bases from V and 2 bases from J, with 11 bases between. From germline, CDR1 is SGHNT and CDR2 YYREEE (reference sequence). This CDR3 region has 14 residues. The CDR3 loop is CASSFSERAYEQYF. In DNA, the CDR3 is TGTGCCAGCAGCTTTTCCGAGCGGGCCTACGAGCAGTACTTC. Together with reference TRBV5-4 and TRBJ2-7, the CDR3 gives the full variable domain: ETGVTQSPTHLIKTRGQQVTLRCSSQSGHNTVSWYQQALGQGPQFIFQYYREEENGRGNFPPRFSGLQFPNYSSELNVNALELDDSALYLCASSFSERAYEQYFGPGTRLTVT.

This chain joins TRBV7-9 and TRBJ2-3; 11 bases line up with TRBD2. CDR1 and CDR2 (germline): SEHNR, FQNEAQ (reference sequence). The length of the CDR3 is 15 residues. The ends lost 6 bases at V and 4 bases at J; junction bases unmatched: 6. The CDR3 loop reads CASSDTSGSADTQYF. DNA of the CDR3: TGTGCCAGCAGTGATACTAGCGGGAGTGCAGATACGCAGTATTTT.

The gene calls are TRBV5-8 and TRBJ1-1; tentatively, D is TRBD1 (5 bases). The V end was cut by 3 bases, the J end by 8 bases, with 8 bases between. The CDR3 is 11 residues long. The germline V gene encodes CDR1 SGHTS and CDR2 YDEGEE. The CDR3: CASSSGGEAFF. The DNA of the CDR3 is TGTGCCAGCAGCTCGGGGGGGGAAGCTTTCTTT. Together with reference TRBV5-8 and TRBJ1-1, the CDR3 gives the full variable domain: EAGVTQSPTHLIKTRGQQATLRCSPISGHTSVYWYQQALGLGLQFLLWYDEGEERNRGNFPPRFSGRQFPNYSSELNVNALELEDSALYLCASSSGGEAFFGQGTRLTVV.

This rearrangement joins TRBV7-2 to TRBJ2-1, with D tentatively TRBD2 (6 bases). Trimming removed 5 bases from V and 1 base from J, with 18 bases in between. Per the germline V gene, CDR1 is SGHTA and CDR2 is FQGNSA. This CDR3 has 17 residues. This chain's CDR3 is CASSISLAEYSYNEQFF. The CDR3 DNA sequence: TGTGCCAGCAGCATATCATTAGCGGAGTATTCCTACAATGAGCAGTTCTTC.

The V and J genes are TRBV6-6 and TRBJ1-2; 7 nucleotides align to TRBD1. V lost 0 bases and J lost 4; bases outside the gene matches: 5. The CDR3 consists of 15 residues. Germline-derived CDR1 and CDR2 are MNHNY and SVGAGI (reference sequence). The CDR3 spells CASSYSSGTVYGYTF. In DNA form, the CDR3 reads TGTGCCAGCAGTTACTCGTCCGGGACAGTCTATGGCTACACCTTC.

This chain uses TRBV14 with TRBJ2-2; D ambiguous. This CDR3 has 15 amino acids. Trimming removed 1 base at V and 2 bases at J, with 8 bases between. Germline V gene lookup returns CDR1 SGHDN and CDR2 FVKESK. CDR3 residues: CASSQVVINTGELFF. In DNA, the CDR3 is TGTGCCAGCAGCCAAGTTGTTATAAACACCGGGGAGCTGTTTTTT.

V gene TRBV6-1 combines with J gene TRBJ1-1; D remains unclear. Germline V gene sequence: CDR1 MNHNS, CDR2 SASEGT. V was clipped by 0 bases and J by 8 bases, with 7 bases between them. The CDR3 sequence is 12 residues long. Here the CDR3 reads CASSEAPLEAFF. For the CDR3, the DNA is TGTGCCAGCAGTGAAGCCCCGTTAGAAGCTTTCTTT.

The chain employs TRBV19 and TRBJ2-1; tentative D call: TRBD1 (5 bases). The CDR3 loop spans 15 amino acids. V lost 1 base, J lost 1 base, and 8 bases lay in between. The germline V gene has CDR1 LNHDA and CDR2 SQIVND (reference sequence). The CDR3: CASSIGTGSYNEQFF. CDR3 nucleotide sequence: TGTGCCAGTAGTATAGGTACAGGATCCTACAATGAGCAGTTCTTC.

V usage is TRBV4-3 and J usage is TRBJ1-1; D might be TRBD1 (6 bases). The CDR3 extends over 16 amino acids. In germline, CDR1 is LGHNA, CDR2 YSLEER. Trimming took off 0 bases at V and 0 bases at J, with 11 bases between the two ends. The CDR3 protein is CASSQESQGMNTEAFF. The CDR3 nucleotides are TGCGCCAGCAGCCAAGAATCCCAGGGGATGAACACTGAAGCTTTCTTT.